This T cell receptor (beta chain) was found in a study of OX40 agonist ivuxolimab in advanced cancers. Study-wide context: The treatment was a fully human IgG2 OX40 agonist, ivuxolimab. Eligibility admitted prior anti-PD-1, anti-PD-L1 or anti-CTLA-4 therapy; about 40% had some.

Study findings and constraints: Expanded peripheral T-cell antigen specificity went undetermined. CD8+ T cells showed, on average, more clonal expansion than CD4+ cells.

The germline gives CDR1 MDHEN, CDR2 SYDVKM. Trimming removed 4 bases from V and 3 bases from J; junction bases left unmatched: 6. The CDR3 contains 15 residues. Repertoires were generated with immunoSEQ multiplex PCR, while TCRdb's copy carries only in-frame clones and drops some. The table records around 100,000 clones, nearly 90% of them present only once. With respect to this clone: Its antigen remains unidentified.

The sequencing here drew on CD4+ or CD8+ T cells sorted from blood, taken in a trial of the OX40 agonist ivuxolimab. V usage is TRBV28 and J usage is TRBJ2-7, with 10 bases matching TRBD1. This sequence originates from an adult with an advanced solid tumor such as melanoma, head and neck, liver or kidney cancer. CDR3 sequence: CASSYRTGGDYEQYF. For the CDR3, the DNA is TGTGCCAGCAGTTACCGGACAGGGGGAGACTACGAGCAGTACTTC.